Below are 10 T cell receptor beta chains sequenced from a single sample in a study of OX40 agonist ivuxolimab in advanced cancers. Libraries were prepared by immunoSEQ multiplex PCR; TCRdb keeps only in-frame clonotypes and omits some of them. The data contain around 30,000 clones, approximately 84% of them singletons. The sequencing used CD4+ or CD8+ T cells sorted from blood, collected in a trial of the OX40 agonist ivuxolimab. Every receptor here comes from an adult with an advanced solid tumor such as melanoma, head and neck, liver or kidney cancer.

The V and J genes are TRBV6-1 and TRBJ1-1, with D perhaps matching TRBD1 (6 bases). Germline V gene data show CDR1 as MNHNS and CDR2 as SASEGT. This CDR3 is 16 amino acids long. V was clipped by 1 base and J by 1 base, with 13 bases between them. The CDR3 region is CASSEGEGDGNTEAFF. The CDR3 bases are TGTGCCAGCAGTGAAGGCGAGGGGGACGGGAACACTGAAGCTTTCTTT.

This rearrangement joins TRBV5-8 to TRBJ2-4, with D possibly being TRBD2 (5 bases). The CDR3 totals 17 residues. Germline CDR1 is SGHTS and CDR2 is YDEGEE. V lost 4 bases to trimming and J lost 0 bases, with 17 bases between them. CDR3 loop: CASSRDWRSLAKNIQYF. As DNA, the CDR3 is TGTGCCAGCAGCCGGGATTGGAGGTCGCTAGCCAAAAACATTCAGTACTTC.

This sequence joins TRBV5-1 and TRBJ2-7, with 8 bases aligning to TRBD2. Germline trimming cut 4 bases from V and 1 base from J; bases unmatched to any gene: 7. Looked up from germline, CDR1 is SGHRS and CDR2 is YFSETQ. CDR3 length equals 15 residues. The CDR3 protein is CASSPGRGFSYEQYF. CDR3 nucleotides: TGCGCCAGCAGCCCCGGGAGGGGCTTTTCCTACGAGCAGTACTTC.

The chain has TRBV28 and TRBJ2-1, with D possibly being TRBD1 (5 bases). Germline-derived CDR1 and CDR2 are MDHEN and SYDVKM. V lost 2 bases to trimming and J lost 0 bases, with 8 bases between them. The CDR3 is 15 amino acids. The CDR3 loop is CASSLGAISYNEQFF. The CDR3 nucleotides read TGTGCCAGCAGTTTAGGGGCAATCTCCTACAATGAGCAGTTCTTC.

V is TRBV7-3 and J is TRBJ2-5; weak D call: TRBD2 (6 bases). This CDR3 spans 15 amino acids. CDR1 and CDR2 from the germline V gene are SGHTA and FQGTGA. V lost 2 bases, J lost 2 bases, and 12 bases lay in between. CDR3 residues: CASSLGPGGQETQYF. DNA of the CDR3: TGTGCCAGCAGCTTAGGCCCCGGGGGACAAGAGACCCAGTACTTC.

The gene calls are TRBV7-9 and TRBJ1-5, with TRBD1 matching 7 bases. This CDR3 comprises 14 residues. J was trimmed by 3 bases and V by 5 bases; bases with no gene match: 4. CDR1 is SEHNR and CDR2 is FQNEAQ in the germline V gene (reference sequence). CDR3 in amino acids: CASSATGTNQPQHF. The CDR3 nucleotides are TGTGCCAGCAGCGCGACAGGGACCAATCAGCCCCAGCATTTT.

The CDR3 loop is CASSEAGLGAYEQYF. The CDR3 DNA follows: TGTGCCAGCAGTGAAGCGGGACTAGGGGCCTACGAGCAGTACTTC. This chain joins TRBV6-1 and TRBJ2-7; 8 bases line up with TRBD2. The CDR3 length is 15 residues. The V gene's germline CDR1 is MNHNS and CDR2 SASEGT. J gave up 2 bases and V 0 bases, and 3 bases lay outside the gene matches.

This CDR3 is CASSLGGGNQPQHF. The CDR3 DNA reads TGTGCCAGCAGTTTAGGAGGGGGAAATCAGCCCCAGCATTTT. This chain uses TRBV27 with TRBJ1-5; D is possibly TRBD1 (6 bases). The CDR3 runs 14 residues. Trimming took off 2 bases at V and 4 bases at J, with 9 bases between the two ends. Germline V gives CDR1 MNHEY, CDR2 SMNVEV (reference sequence).

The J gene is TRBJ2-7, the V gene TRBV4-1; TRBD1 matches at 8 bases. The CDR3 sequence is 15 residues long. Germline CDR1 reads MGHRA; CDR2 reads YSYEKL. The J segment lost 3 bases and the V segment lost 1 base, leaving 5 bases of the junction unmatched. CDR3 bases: TGCGCCAGCAGCCAAGCACAGGGGGGCTACTACGAGCAGTACTTC. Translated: CASSQAQGGYYEQYF.

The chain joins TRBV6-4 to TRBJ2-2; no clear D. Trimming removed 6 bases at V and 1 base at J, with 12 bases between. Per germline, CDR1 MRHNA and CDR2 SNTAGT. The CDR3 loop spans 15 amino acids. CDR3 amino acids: CASRGLVENTGELFF. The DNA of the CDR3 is TGTGCCAGCAGAGGGCTAGTGGAGAACACCGGGGAGCTGTTTTTT.